These 21 T cell receptor beta chains share one sample of origin, sequenced in a study of cytomegalovirus exposure and HLA in healthy donors. Use of 60 Vbeta and 13 Jbeta primers characterized the PCR. Generated by immunoSEQ multiplex PCR, the TCRdb table keeps only in-frame clones and is missing some. The sample contains some 100,000 clones, approximately 80% of which appear only once. Specimen: PBMCs. The receptors here all came from a male donor in good health and CMV-seropositive.

This clone was picked up one time. The rearrangement links TRBV5-5 to TRBJ1-4; perhaps TRBD1 as D (6 bases). Trimming took off 1 base at V and 0 bases at J, with 13 bases between the two ends. Per germline, CDR1 SGHKS and CDR2 YYEKEE (reference sequence). The CDR3 extends over 17 amino acids. In DNA, the CDR3 is TGTGCCAGCAGCTTGACCGTCGGACAGACAACTAATGAAAAACTGTTTTTT. The encoded protein is CASSLTVGQTTNEKLFF. Full variable domain (outside the CDR3, taken from reference TRBV5-5 and TRBJ1-4): DAGVTQSPTHLIKTRGQQVTLRCSPISGHKSVSWYQQVLGQGPQFIFQYYEKEERGRGNFPDRFSARQFPNYSSELNVNALLLGDSALYLCASSLTVGQTTNEKLFFGSGTQLSVL.

The chain is built from TRBV7-8 and TRBJ1-2; 7 bases agree with TRBD1. Unmatched junction bases numbered 15, after V lost 6 bases and J lost 5 bases. This CDR3 spans 16 amino acids. CDR1 and CDR2 from the germline V gene are SGHVS and FQNEAQ. The CDR3 DNA is TGTGCCAGCAGTTCAGTAGCTCAGGGGGTTTTTTATGGCTACACCTTC. This sequence encodes CASSSVAQGVFYGYTF.

The chain uses TRBV2 and TRBJ1-4; 8 bases are shared with TRBD1. The CDR3 runs 15 residues. From germline, CDR1 is SNHLY and CDR2 FYNNEI. Germline trimming cut 5 bases from V and 3 bases from J; bases unmatched to any gene: 5. DNA of the CDR3: TGTGCCAGCAGTAAGGACAGGGCGGCTAATGAAAAACTGTTTTTT. Its protein product is CASSKDRAANEKLFF.

CDR3 region: CASSLGQGDTQYF. Written as DNA, the CDR3 is TGCGCCAGCAGCTTGGGACAGGGAGATACGCAGTATTTT. The V call is TRBV5-1, the J call TRBJ2-3; 7 bases are shared with TRBD1. Trimming took 0 bases from V and 5 from J; bases not matched to a gene: 0. This CDR3 is 13 amino acids long. Germline V CDR1 and CDR2: SGHRS, YFSETQ.

The chain employs TRBV27 and TRBJ1-1; D is uncertain. Germline lookup yields CDR1 MNHEY and CDR2 SMNVEV (reference sequence). V lost 6 bases to trimming and J lost 4 bases, with 18 bases between them. The CDR3 is made up of 15 amino acids. DNA for the CDR3: TGTGCCAGCAGCCGATTAACCCCCACGGGCACTGAAGCTTTCTTT. Its protein product is CASSRLTPTGTEAFF.

Only a few counts were recorded for this clone. The chain joins TRBV9 to TRBJ2-3; a possible D gene is TRBD2 (5 bases). V was pared by 0 bases and J by 4 bases, with 6 bases between. Germline V CDR1 and CDR2: SGDLS, YYNGEE. The CDR3 is made up of 13 amino acids. Written as DNA, the CDR3 is TGTGCCAGCAGCGTAGGCGGGTCAGATACGCAGTATTTT. This gives the protein CASSVGGSDTQYF.

The chain uses TRBV7-8 and TRBJ1-5; the D is unclear. The V gene's germline CDR1 is SGHVS and CDR2 FQNEAQ. V was shortened by 4 bases and J by 0 bases, with 10 bases between the two germline ends. The CDR3 loop spans 15 amino acids. CDR3: CASSSPSYSNQPQHF. As DNA, the CDR3 is TGTGCCAGCAGCTCCCCTTCCTATAGCAATCAGCCCCAGCATTTT.

Concerning this clone itself: Within the sample, other DNA sequences also encode this same CDR3. The chain recombines TRBV5-1 with TRBJ2-3, with D possibly matching TRBD1 (7 bases). CDR3 length equals 15 residues. Germline CDR1 reads SGHRS; CDR2 reads YFSETQ. The V end lost 0 bases, the J end lost 1 base, and 9 bases lay between the germline ends. DNA for the CDR3: TGCGCCAGCAGCTTGGGCAGGGGGGGCACAGATACGCAGTATTTT. Its translation: CASSLGRGGTDTQYF.

This sequence joins TRBV29-1 and TRBJ2-6; unclear D gene. V dropped 4 bases and J dropped 0 bases, with 7 bases sitting between them. The germline CDR1 and CDR2 sequences are SQVTM and ANQGSEA. The CDR3 is made up of 14 amino acids. This CDR3 is CSVVTVSGANVLTF. The CDR3 region has the DNA TGCAGCGTTGTAACGGTCTCTGGGGCCAACGTCCTGACTTTC.

V is TRBV5-4 and J is TRBJ1-2; 12 nucleotides align to TRBD1. This CDR3 contains 15 residues. Trimming took 4 bases from V and 7 from J; bases not matched to a gene: 8. From germline, CDR1 is SGHNT and CDR2 YYREEE (reference sequence). Written as DNA, the CDR3 is TGTGCCAGCAGCCCCACCGGGACAGGGGGCATTGGCTACACCTTC. It is translated as CASSPTGTGGIGYTF.

The CDR3 region is CASSIGSRAHYEQYF. The DNA of the CDR3 is TGTGCCAGTAGTATAGGTAGCAGGGCGCACTACGAGCAGTACTTC. V gene TRBV19 combines with J gene TRBJ2-7; D may be TRBD1 (5 bases). The V gene's germline CDR1 is LNHDA and CDR2 SQIVND (reference sequence). Trimming removed 1 base at V and 3 bases at J, with 13 bases between. This CDR3 region has 15 residues.

V usage is TRBV15 and J usage is TRBJ1-1, with D uncertain. V was trimmed by 1 base and J by 5 bases, leaving 11 bases between them. CDR3 length: 14 amino acids. Germline CDR1 reads LNHNV; CDR2 reads YYDKDF (reference sequence). CDR3 coding DNA: TGTGCCACCAGCAGAGTCCGGGGTCTTACTGAAGCTTTCTTT. It yields the protein CATSRVRGLTEAFF.

This chain uses TRBV11-3 with TRBJ2-2, with D tentatively TRBD1 (6 bases). Trimming cost V 5 bases and J 0 bases, with 10 bases left between them. This CDR3 has 15 amino acids. CDR1 and CDR2 from the germline V gene are SGHNT and YENEEA. The CDR3 protein is CASSLQGSNTGELFF. In DNA, the CDR3 is TGTGCCAGCAGCCTACAGGGTTCGAACACCGGGGAGCTGTTTTTT.

The V gene is TRBV6-6, the J gene TRBJ1-1; D gene ambiguous. Germline V lookup: CDR1 MNHNY, CDR2 SVGAGI (reference sequence). V was trimmed by 4 bases and J by 3 bases, leaving 12 bases between them. This CDR3 is built from 14 residues. The CDR3 DNA is TGTGCCAGCAGTTCCACCCTATTGGACACTGAAGCTTTCTTT. It specifies CASSSTLLDTEAFF.

The chain links TRBV10-1 to TRBJ2-1, with 8 bases identical to TRBD2. Germline CDR1 WNHNN, CDR2 SYGVQD (reference sequence). The J segment lost 8 bases and the V segment lost 6 bases, leaving 12 bases of the junction unmatched. The length of the CDR3 is 15 residues. The chain's CDR3 is CASSGGRGGYHEQFF. CDR3 DNA sequence: TGCGCCAGCAGCGGGGGACGGGGGGGTTATCATGAGCAGTTCTTC.

This chain links TRBV30 with TRBJ2-2; the D is unclear. This CDR3 comprises 13 residues. Looked up from germline, CDR1 is GTSNPN and CDR2 is SVGIG (reference sequence). V was shortened by 8 bases and J by 4 bases, with 14 bases between the two germline ends. CDR3 protein: CAGALQFTGELFF. As DNA, the CDR3 is TGTGCCGGAGCTTTACAATTCACCGGGGAGCTGTTTTTT. Drawing the rest from reference TRBV30 and TRBJ2-2, the complete variable domain is SQTIHQWPATLVQPVGSPLSLECTVEGTSNPNLYWYRQAAGRGLQLLFYSVGIGQISSEVPQNLSASRPQDRQFILSSKKLLLSDSGFYLCAGALQFTGELFFGEGSRLTVL.

This clone came up once. The chain links TRBV5-8 to TRBJ1-1; 8 bases agree with TRBD1. This CDR3 has 14 residues. CDR1 is SGHTS and CDR2 is YDEGEE in the germline V gene. After removal of 0 bases from V and 5 bases from J, the junction contained 3 bases not matched to a gene. This CDR3 is CASSLGQGRTEAFF. The CDR3 DNA reads as TGTGCCAGCAGCTTGGGACAGGGGAGGACTGAAGCTTTCTTT.

The chain uses TRBV2 and TRBJ2-1; 7 positions agree with TRBD1. The CDR3 sequence is 13 residues long. Germline V gene lookup returns CDR1 SNHLY and CDR2 FYNNEI. V was clipped by 4 bases and J by 8 bases; unmatched bases: 5. For the CDR3, the DNA is TGTGCCAGCAGTGGGCTGACAGGGTATGAGCAGTTCTTC. The encoded protein is CASSGLTGYEQFF.

CDR3 sequence: CASRTQTPYRQLGTEAFF. CDR3 bases: TGTGCCAGCAGAACCCAGACCCCCTACCGACAGCTGGGCACTGAAGCTTTCTTT. The J gene is TRBJ1-1, the V gene TRBV13; D might be TRBD1 (5 bases). With 6 bases removed from V and 4 bases from J, the gap between germline ends came to 27 bases. This CDR3 has 18 amino acids. CDR1 is PRHDT, CDR2 FYEKMQ, per germline (reference sequence).

V gene TRBV6-5 combines with J gene TRBJ1-5; 9 nucleotides match TRBD1. Unmatched junction bases numbered 4, after V lost 6 bases and J lost 1 base. From germline, CDR1 is MNHEY and CDR2 SVGAGI. This CDR3 region has 15 residues. The CDR3 sequence: CASRTGGASNQPQHF. The CDR3 DNA reads as TGTGCCAGCAGAACAGGGGGCGCAAGCAATCAGCCCCAGCATTTT.

The chain has TRBV30 and TRBJ2-2; D is uncertain. Trimming pared 0 bases from V and 1 base from J, leaving 3 bases between. This CDR3 has 13 amino acids. Germline V CDR1 and CDR2: GTSNPN, SVGIG (reference sequence). The CDR3 nucleotides read TGTGCCTGGAGTGTACTGAACACCGGGGAGCTGTTTTTT. It encodes CAWSVLNTGELFF.